This T cell receptor (beta chain) was captured in a study of cytomegalovirus exposure and HLA in healthy donors. Findings of the study overall: Versus the roughly 640-donor mean, an Asian-associated ancestry cluster reportedly showed fewer N-insertions in a later analysis. Most CMV-associated TCR beta chains appeared HLA-restricted in a later analysis. In a later analysis, TCR beta V- and J-gene trimming was associated with a missense DCLRE1C variant.

To note about this clone: Its antigen is currently unknown.

Primers included in the PCR were 60 Vbeta and 13 Jbeta primers. Under the authors' procedure: Per a later analysis, the number of unique TCR beta chains was about 80 million, of which 8.5 million to 11 million were shared. This table comes from immunoSEQ multiplex PCR, and its TCRdb copy is limited to in-frame clones, with some not included. For V, J and clone size, that table is used; D and trimming come from the DNA. Of 170,000 or so clones listed, around three quarters were seen once; the top ten hold roughly 5%. The CDR3 runs 15 residues. V was trimmed by 2 bases and J by 2 bases, leaving 12 bases between them. Germline CDR1 reads SGHVS; CDR2 reads FNYEAQ.

The TCR comes from a man aged 35 to 55 in good health and CMV-seronegative. Sequenced: PBMCs. V usage is TRBV7-6 and J usage is TRBJ2-5, with D possibly being TRBD2 (6 bases). CDR3 in DNA: TGTGCCAGCAGCTTATCTGGAGGGGAACAAGAGACCCAGTACTTC. Its translation is CASSLSGGEQETQYF.